The 15 T cell receptor beta chains listed next were all sequenced from one sample in a study of T cell responses to AZD1222 COVID-19 vaccine. This table comes from immunoSEQ multiplex PCR, and its TCRdb copy is limited to in-frame clones, with some not included. Among about 56,000 clones listed, 80% to 90% were seen once. The material was peripheral blood, obtained on day 0 of AZD1222 vaccination. These receptor sequences come from an adult in good health.

The chain employs TRBV7-9 and TRBJ1-2; 7 bases line up with TRBD1. Germline CDR1 SEHNR, CDR2 FQNEAQ (reference sequence). Trimming at V came to 4 bases and at J to 8 bases, leaving 10 bases not matched to a gene. The CDR3 is 14 residues long. The CDR3 coding sequence is TGTGCCAGCAGCTCGAATCTGGCAGGGGGAGGCTACACCTTC. It yields the protein CASSSNLAGGGYTF.

This rearrangement joins TRBV5-1 to TRBJ2-3; tentatively, D is TRBD1 or TRBD2 (5 bases each). CDR3 size: 14 residues. Trimming removed 9 bases at V and 0 bases at J, with 14 bases between. CDR1 is SGHRS, CDR2 YFSETQ, per germline. Here the CDR3 DNA reads TGCGCCACCGCCAGGGACCCTAGCACAGATACGCAGTATTTT. Translation gives CATARDPSTDTQYF.

This sequence joins TRBV11-2 and TRBJ2-2; D remains ambiguous. Germline V gives CDR1 SGHAT, CDR2 FQNNGV. This CDR3 has 15 amino acids. V shed 5 bases and J shed 4 bases, with 14 bases lying between them. CDR3 loop: CASSRERLSTGELFF. CDR3 DNA: TGTGCCAGCAGCCGCGAGCGATTGAGCACCGGGGAGCTGTTTTTT.

V is TRBV6-5 and J is TRBJ1-4; no definite D call. Germline assignment: CDR1 MNHEY and CDR2 SVGAGI. The CDR3 has 15 amino acids. V shed 0 bases and J shed 0 bases, with 5 bases lying between them. The CDR3 region is CASSYSHTTNEKLFF. As DNA, the CDR3 is TGTGCCAGCAGTTACTCGCATACAACTAATGAAAAACTGTTTTTT.

This sequence joins TRBV6-5 and TRBJ2-1; TRBD2 agrees at 8 bases. Trimming at V came to 6 bases and at J to 7 bases, leaving 11 bases not matched to a gene. CDR1 and CDR2 from the germline V gene are MNHEY and SVGAGI. There are 15 residues in the CDR3. DNA for the CDR3: TGTGCCAGCAGCCAACGGGGGGGGCGCTCGAATGAGCAGTTCTTC. This sequence encodes CASSQRGGRSNEQFF.

V and J are TRBV29-1 and TRBJ2-1, with a tentative D call TRBD1 (6 bases). This CDR3 is 14 amino acids long. V was shortened by 7 bases and J by 12 bases, with 25 bases between the two germline ends. Germline loops: CDR1 SQVTM, CDR2 ANQGSEA. The CDR3 protein is CSARDKRAHQGQFF. In DNA, the CDR3 is TGCAGCGCCCGGGACAAAAGGGCTCATCAGGGGCAGTTCTTC.

The chain uses TRBV5-1 and TRBJ2-1; 9 bases line up with TRBD2. V lost 2 bases to trimming and J lost 5 bases; unmatched junction nucleotides: 5. Germline-derived CDR1 and CDR2 are SGHRS and YFSETQ. The CDR3 sequence is 15 residues long. The CDR3, as DNA: TGCGCCAGCAGCTTACTAGCGGGTTATAACAATGAGCAGTTCTTC. Its translation is CASSLLAGYNNEQFF.

This clone turned up a few times. The chain couples TRBV11-2 to TRBJ2-6; tentatively, D is TRBD1 (5 bases). Germline CDR1 reads SGHAT; CDR2 reads FQNNGV. CDR3 length: 13 residues. The ends were cut back, 8 bases at V and 4 bases at J, with 9 bases in the middle. CDR3 DNA: TGTGCCAGCGCAAGGGGAGGGGCCAACGTCCTGACTTTC. Protein product: CASARGGANVLTF.

CDR3 residues: CSGEVGNYGYTF. The CDR3, as DNA: TGCAGCGGGGAGGTGGGGAACTATGGCTACACCTTC. The gene calls are TRBV29-1 and TRBJ1-2; D remains unclear. The germline CDR1 and CDR2 sequences are SQVTM and ANQGSEA. V dropped 7 bases and J dropped 2 bases, with 11 bases sitting between them. The CDR3 has 12 amino acids.

About this clone itself: Other DNA sequences in the same sample also yield this CDR3. This chain joins TRBV12-3 or TRBV12-4 and TRBJ2-7; no definite D call. Trimming cost V 1 base and J 4 bases, with 2 bases left between them. The CDR3 has 11 residues. CDR3 in DNA: TGTGCCAGCAGTTTAGGATACGAGCAGTACTTC. Its translation: CASSLGYEQYF.

The table lists this clone with a few counts. The chain recombines TRBV19 with TRBJ1-1; D may be TRBD1 (6 bases). Germline lookup yields CDR1 LNHDA and CDR2 SQIVND (reference sequence). The CDR3 contains 14 residues. V lost 3 bases, J lost 4 bases, and 12 bases lay in between. Here the CDR3 reads CASSIQGRGTEAFF. The CDR3 nucleotides are TGTGCCAGTAGTATCCAGGGGAGGGGCACTGAAGCTTTCTTT.

V is TRBV6-5 and J is TRBJ2-7; TRBD1 might be the D (6 bases). The ends were cut back, 7 bases at V and 3 bases at J, with 19 bases in the middle. Germline V gives CDR1 MNHEY, CDR2 SVGAGI. The length of the CDR3 is 15 residues. This CDR3 reads CASTSTGQPLYEQYF. The CDR3, as DNA: TGTGCCAGCACTTCCACAGGACAGCCCCTCTACGAGCAGTACTTC.

The rearrangement links TRBV29-1 to TRBJ1-1, with D hard to call. The CDR3 length is 11 residues. Germline lookup yields CDR1 SQVTM and CDR2 ANQGSEA. CDR3 loop: CSIRMNTEAFF. In DNA form, the CDR3 reads TGCAGTATCAGGATGAACACTGAAGCTTTCTTT.

The V gene is TRBV6-5, the J gene TRBJ2-5, with 7 bases that match TRBD1. Germline V gene lookup returns CDR1 MNHEY and CDR2 SVGAGI. The junction had 4 bases not matched to a gene; V was cut back by 2 bases and J by 1 base. This CDR3 is 15 amino acids long. The DNA for the CDR3 is TGTGCCAGCAGTTACGACAGGGATGTCCAAGAGACCCAGTACTTC. Its protein product is CASSYDRDVQETQYF.

V and J are TRBV18 and TRBJ1-1, with D unclear. The CDR3 has 14 amino acids. CDR1 KGHSH and CDR2 LQKENI come from the germline V gene. Trimming shortened V by 1 base and J by 1 base, and 7 bases separated the two germline ends. The CDR3 bases are TGTGCCAGCTCACCACTCAACCCGAACACTGAAGCTTTCTTT. It codes for CASSPLNPNTEAFF.